Shown below are 24 T cell receptor beta chains from a single sample sequenced in a study of Graves' ophthalmopathy and Graves' hyperthyroidism. CDR3 regions of TCR beta were amplified from RNA transcripts. Investigators did first-round RT-PCR with HTBI primers, then second-round multiplex PCR. TCRdb passed the multiplex PCR reads through MiXCR, listing each CDR3 protein once. The data show about 620,000 distinct CDR3 sequences, about 24% seen once. The sequencing sample was made of peripheral blood. The receptors shown here come from a woman between 18 and 29 years old with stable Graves' hyperthyroidism. Some clones in this sample may be carry-over from other donors' samples.

The gene calls are TRBV6-1 and TRBJ2-6; D remains unclear. The germline gives CDR1 MNHNS, CDR2 SASEGT. Trimming took 2 bases from V and 0 from J, leaving 14 bases between them. CDR3 length equals 18 residues. CDR3 DNA sequence: TGTGCCAGCAGTGAATTTTCATATCGGAGCTCTGGGGCCAACGTCCTGACTTTC. Residues: CASSEFSYRSSGANVLTF.

The gene calls are TRBV4-1 and TRBJ1-1, with 7 nucleotides matching TRBD1. V was clipped by 5 bases and J by 1 base; unmatched bases: 7. This CDR3 region has 15 residues. The germline V gene has CDR1 MGHRA and CDR2 YSYEKL. The CDR3 bases are TGCGCCAGCAGCTTCCTCAGGGGGAGGAACACTGAAGCTTTCTTT. Translation gives CASSFLRGRNTEAFF.

This clonotype was detected ten times or more. The chain carries TRBV28 and TRBJ2-7; 8 bases line up with TRBD2. The J segment lost 5 bases and the V segment lost 0 bases, leaving 3 bases of the junction unmatched. CDR1 and CDR2 from the germline V gene are MDHEN and SYDVKM. The CDR3 is 14 residues long. The CDR3 reads CASSLWREENEQYF. The CDR3 DNA is TGTGCCAGCAGTTTATGGCGGGAGGAAAACGAGCAGTACTTC.

This clonotype was seen at least ten times. V gene TRBV28 combines with J gene TRBJ1-2, with D maybe TRBD1 (6 bases). The CDR3 extends over 17 amino acids. Germline CDR1 MDHEN, CDR2 SYDVKM. V was trimmed by 4 bases and J by 0 bases, leaving 18 bases between them. The CDR3 spells CASSSDRSPSANYGYTF. CDR3 sequence (DNA): TGTGCCAGCAGTTCAGACAGGTCTCCGTCAGCTAACTATGGCTACACCTTC.

This clonotype was seen ten or more times. This rearrangement joins TRBV7-9 to TRBJ2-5; D unclear. Germline V gene lookup returns CDR1 SEHNR and CDR2 FQNEAQ (reference sequence). Trimming pared 5 bases from V and 1 base from J, leaving 11 bases between. The CDR3 consists of 14 residues. CDR3 sequence reads: CASSAARTQETQYF. In DNA, the CDR3 is TGTGCCAGCAGCGCGGCGCGCACCCAAGAGACCCAGTACTTC.

The chain is built from TRBV3-1 and TRBJ2-5, with D possibly TRBD1 on 6 matching bases. Germline CDR1 reads LGHDT; CDR2 reads YNNKEL (reference sequence). Between the trimmed V and J ends, which lost 0 bases and 4 bases, there was a span of 12 bases. The CDR3 consists of 15 residues. Here the CDR3 reads CASSQDRPGAETQYF. In DNA, the CDR3 is TGTGCCAGCAGCCAAGATCGGCCAGGGGCAGAGACCCAGTACTTC.

This clonotype has more than one count but fewer than ten. This chain joins TRBV19 and TRBJ2-3; 10 nucleotides match TRBD1. Germline V lookup: CDR1 LNHDA, CDR2 SQIVND (reference sequence). The length of the CDR3 is 17 residues. Losses at the gene ends were 3 bases for V and 5 bases for J; bases not matched to a gene: 11. The CDR3 spells CASSILTGGALKDTQYF. As DNA, the CDR3 is TGTGCCAGTAGTATCCTGACAGGGGGCGCCTTGAAAGATACGCAGTATTTT.

This clonotype was observed many times. The V call is TRBV20-1, the J call TRBJ1-1; 7 positions agree with TRBD1. CDR1 is DFQATT, CDR2 SNEGSKA, per germline (reference sequence). V lost 7 bases to trimming and J lost 2 bases; unmatched junction nucleotides: 10. CDR3 length: 14 residues. CDR3 loop: CSVAGQALNTEAFF. In DNA form, the CDR3 reads TGCAGTGTTGCTGGACAGGCCTTAAACACTGAAGCTTTCTTT.

This chain connects TRBV9 to TRBJ2-2; tentatively, D is TRBD1 (5 bases). V was pared by 3 bases and J by 5 bases, with 14 bases between. Germline V gene sequence: CDR1 SGDLS, CDR2 YYNGEE. The length of the CDR3 is 15 residues. DNA for the CDR3: TGTGCCAGCAGCGCCGGACATGCCGGGACCGGGGAGCTGTTTTTT. Its protein product is CASSAGHAGTGELFF.

This clonotype was detected many times. V is TRBV15 and J is TRBJ2-7, with 9 bases identical to TRBD1. The CDR3 is 14 residues long. V was clipped by 5 bases and J by 4 bases; unmatched bases: 6. Germline-derived CDR1 and CDR2 are LNHNV and YYDKDF (reference sequence). The CDR3 sequence: CATSSGTGRYEQYF. As DNA, the CDR3 is TGTGCCACCAGCTCCGGGACAGGGCGGTACGAGCAGTACTTC. The whole variable domain, remainder taken from reference TRBV15 and TRBJ2-7, is DAMVIQNPRYQVTQFGKPVTLSCSQTLNHNVMYWYQQKSSQAPKLLFHYYDKDFNNEADTPDNFQSRRPNTSFCFLDIRSPGLGDTAMYLCATSSGTGRYEQYFGPGTRLTVT.

The chain's CDR3 is CASSLSWDIKETQYF. The CDR3 bases are TGTGCCAGCAGTTTATCATGGGACATAAAAGAGACCCAGTACTTC. The genes are TRBV27 and TRBJ2-5; the D gene is possibly TRBD1 (6 bases). The CDR3 loop spans 15 amino acids. Trimming removed 0 bases from V and 3 bases from J, with 11 bases in between. Germline CDR1 and CDR2: MNHEY and SMNVEV (reference sequence).

Many counts were recorded for this clonotype. This chain connects TRBV28 to TRBJ1-3; TRBD1 agrees at 8 bases. J was trimmed by 2 bases and V by 4 bases; bases with no gene match: 4. CDR3 length: 15 amino acids. Germline V lookup: CDR1 MDHEN, CDR2 SYDVKM. The CDR3 DNA reads as TGTGCCAGCAGTTCCTCGGGACAGGCTGGAAACACCATATATTTT. Amino acids: CASSSSGQAGNTIYF.

The CDR3 spells CASSEDRVDTGELFF. CDR3 nucleotide sequence: TGTGCCAGCAGTGAAGACAGGGTAGATACCGGGGAGCTGTTTTTT. The V gene is TRBV2, the J gene TRBJ2-2; D might be TRBD1 (6 bases). Germline-derived CDR1 and CDR2 are SNHLY and FYNNEI. CDR3 length equals 15 residues. V shed 1 base and J shed 5 bases, with 11 bases lying between them.

This clonotype occurred a few times. A much larger clone differs from this one at a single base, so this may be a read error. The CDR3 carries no conserved terminal phenylalanine or tryptophan, so it likely arises from a read error. The V and J genes are TRBV12-3 or TRBV12-4 and TRBJ2-7; no firm D call. CDR3 length equals 14 residues. Trimming stripped 3 bases from V and 3 bases from J, with 12 bases between. CDR3 DNA: TGTGCCAGCAGTTTTAACCCCTTCGACTACGAGCAGTACTAC. Translating it yields CASSFNPFDYEQYY.

This clonotype was recorded at least ten times. The rearrangement links TRBV10-3 to TRBJ1-1; no definite D call. Trimming removed 4 bases at V and 1 base at J, with 10 bases between. The CDR3 spans 14 residues. Germline values: CDR1 ENHRY, CDR2 SYGVKD. The DNA for the CDR3 is TGTGCCATCAGTGGGGCTCTGGGGAACACTGAAGCTTTCTTT. This codes for CAISGALGNTEAFF.

This clonotype has at least ten counts. The V and J genes are TRBV29-1 and TRBJ1-1; 9 bases are shared with TRBD1. The CDR3 covers 15 residues. Trimming cost V 5 bases and J 0 bases; bases outside gene matches: 7. Looked up from germline, CDR1 is SQVTM and CDR2 is ANQGSEA. This chain's CDR3 is CSVPGQGGMNTEAFF. The CDR3 nucleotides are TGCAGCGTTCCGGGACAGGGAGGTATGAACACTGAAGCTTTCTTT.

Notes on this clonotype: One junction end disagrees with the germline gene, perhaps due to a read error. This sequence joins TRBV19 and TRBJ2-7; D unresolved. Germline values: CDR1 LNHDA, CDR2 SQIVND (reference sequence). The CDR3 length is 13 residues. CDR3 region: CVSSWADSYEQYF. The CDR3, as DNA: TGTGTCAGTAGCTGGGCAGACTCCTACGAGCAGTACTTC.

This clonotype was counted at least ten times. The chain combines TRBV6-5 with TRBJ2-7; 8 bases fit TRBD1. Trimming at V came to 6 bases and at J to 4 bases, leaving 8 bases not matched to a gene. The CDR3 runs to 14 residues. Germline CDR1 and CDR2: MNHEY and SVGAGI. The CDR3 protein is CASSWAGGSYEQYF. In DNA, the CDR3 is TGTGCCAGCAGCTGGGCAGGGGGCTCTTACGAGCAGTACTTC.

V gene TRBV6-5 combines with J gene TRBJ2-7; a weak D match, TRBD1 (5 bases). CDR1 and CDR2 (germline): MNHEY, SVGAGI. The CDR3 extends over 14 amino acids. V was pared by 2 bases and J by 2 bases, with 10 bases between. The CDR3 region has the DNA TGTGCCAGCAGTTACGCTACAGGAACCTACGAGCAGTACTTC. Amino acid sequence: CASSYATGTYEQYF.

Many counts were recorded for this clonotype. This chain connects TRBV2 to TRBJ2-5, with D possibly TRBD1 on 5 matching bases. Germline-derived CDR1 and CDR2 are SNHLY and FYNNEI. Trimming took off 6 bases at V and 1 base at J, with 9 bases between the two ends. The CDR3 loop spans 13 amino acids. The CDR3 protein is CASSADSQETQYF. The CDR3 coding sequence is TGTGCCAGCAGCGCTGACAGCCAAGAGACCCAGTACTTC.

This clonotype was detected only a few times. V is TRBV20-1 and J is TRBJ1-1, with D possibly matching TRBD1 (5 bases). Per germline, CDR1 DFQATT and CDR2 SNEGSKA (reference sequence). Trimming removed 3 bases from V and 10 bases from J, with 15 bases in between. This CDR3 region has 12 residues. In nucleotides, the CDR3 is TGCAGTGCTAGTCAAGGGGTTTTGGGAGCTTTCTTT. Amino acid sequence: CSASQGVLGAFF.

This clonotype was counted many times. The chain has TRBV20-1 and TRBJ1-1, with TRBD1 as a possible D gene (6 bases). Trimming cost V 0 bases and J 11 bases, with 19 bases left between them. This CDR3 comprises 14 residues. CDR1 and CDR2 (germline): DFQATT, SNEGSKA (reference sequence). CDR3 sequence: CSARDPSSGQGAFF. The DNA for the CDR3 is TGCAGTGCTAGAGATCCCTCGTCAGGGCAGGGGGCTTTCTTT.

This clonotype was counted at least ten times. The chain links TRBV19 to TRBJ1-1; tentative D call: TRBD1 (5 bases). Germline V lookup: CDR1 LNHDA, CDR2 SQIVND (reference sequence). CDR3 size: 11 residues. The V end was cut by 7 bases, the J end by 6 bases, with 9 bases between. The CDR3 is CASKTGAEAFF. The DNA of the CDR3 is TGTGCCAGTAAGACGGGGGCTGAAGCTTTCTTT.

This clonotype occurred many times. The chain couples TRBV28 to TRBJ2-7; 7 bases fit TRBD1. The CDR3 is made up of 16 amino acids. The trim removed 2 bases at V and 0 bases at J, leaving 7 bases unmatched. The germline CDR1 and CDR2 sequences are MDHEN and SYDVKM. The CDR3 nucleotides read TGTGCCAGCAGTTTACCCCTGGACAGGTTCTCCTACGAGCAGTACTTC. It encodes CASSLPLDRFSYEQYF.